This T cell receptor (beta chain) was obtained from a study of blood T cell repertoires in COVID-19. Overall study context: Researchers got acute and convalescent COVID-19 samples from the United States, Italy and Spain.

Authors' analysis steps: Reference gene primer amplification gave nucleated cell count estimates. Assay: immunoSEQ multiplex PCR; the TCRdb copy retains only in-frame clones and omits some. That table furnishes V, J and clone size, whereas the DNA furnished D and trimming. The sample has 200,000 to 250,000 clones, approximately 80% seen once; the top ten hold about 1.7%. The CDR3 is made up of 16 amino acids. V lost 4 bases, J lost 4 bases, and 16 bases lay in between. From germline, CDR1 is LGHNA and CDR2 YNFKEQ. Assignments of participants to cohorts depended upon their own reported clinical history. Two negative PCRs, clearance, or symptom resolution were required of recovered Cohort 3 donors.

Specimen: PBMCs or T cells enriched from blood (not recorded which). This rearrangement joins TRBV4-2 to TRBJ1-4, with unresolved D. This clonotype originated in a man aged 60-69 years who had recovered from COVID-19. The CDR3 is CASSRELDFFNEKLFF. In DNA, the CDR3 is TGTGCCAGCAGCCGGGAGCTGGACTTCTTTAATGAAAAACTGTTTTTT.